These 30 T cell receptor beta chains were all obtained from the same sample, sequenced in a study of blood T cell repertoires in COVID-19. Sequencing used immunoSEQ multiplex PCR; TCRdb keeps in-frame clones, though not all of them. The sample carries 210,000 or so clones, 87% recorded once. Sequenced sample: peripheral blood. Receptor source: a woman between 18 and 30 years old who had recovered from COVID-19.

The J gene is TRBJ1-2, the V gene TRBV29-1, with 7 bases that match TRBD1. CDR1 is SQVTM and CDR2 is ANQGSEA in the germline V gene. CDR3 length equals 13 residues. Trimming took 6 bases from V and 0 from J; bases not matched to a gene: 4. The CDR3, as DNA: TGCAGCGTCCGGACAGGAGCTAACTATGGCTACACCTTC. Encoded protein: CSVRTGANYGYTF.

This chain joins TRBV9 and TRBJ2-1, with 8 bases matching TRBD2. CDR1 and CDR2 from the germline V gene are SGDLS and YYNGEE. The V segment lost 0 bases and the J segment 6 bases; nucleotides outside the gene matches: 5. The CDR3 has 15 residues. CDR3 sequence (DNA): TGTGCCAGCAGCGTAGTTGCGGGAGGCACCAATGAGCAGTTCTTC. This codes for CASSVVAGGTNEQFF.

J is TRBJ2-3 and V is TRBV30, with TRBD2 matching over 7 bases. The length of the CDR3 is 16 residues. Germline V lookup: CDR1 GTSNPN, CDR2 SVGIG (reference sequence). The V gene end was trimmed by 0 bases and the J gene end by 2 bases; junction bases not matched to a gene: 8. CDR3: CAWSVLGGSYTDTQYF. In DNA form, the CDR3 reads TGTGCCTGGAGTGTACTGGGCGGGAGCTACACAGATACGCAGTATTTT.

The CDR3 protein is CASTFNPDRGHGGYTF. DNA for the CDR3: TGTGCCAGTACCTTTAACCCGGACAGGGGGCACGGCGGCTACACCTTC. The rearrangement joins TRBV19 to TRBJ1-2; the match to TRBD1 covers 11 bases. This CDR3 spans 16 amino acids. The V and J ends lost 7 bases and 8 bases, in that order; junction bases with no gene match: 15. The germline V gene encodes CDR1 LNHDA and CDR2 SQIVND (reference sequence).

The chain carries TRBV7-9 and TRBJ2-2; 7 positions match TRBD2. V trimming: 2 bases; J trimming: 10 bases; junction bases outside the gene matches: 4. CDR1 and CDR2 from the germline V gene are SEHNR and FQNEAQ (reference sequence). CDR3 length: 13 amino acids. In DNA, the CDR3 is TGTGCCAGCAGCTTACGCGGGGGTGAGGAGCTGTTTTTT. Protein: CASSLRGGEELFF.

The chain combines TRBV27 with TRBJ2-3; 8 bases fit TRBD1. Unmatched junction bases numbered 11, after V lost 5 bases and J lost 1 base. The germline gives CDR1 MNHEY, CDR2 SMNVEV (reference sequence). The CDR3 loop spans 17 amino acids. CDR3 DNA sequence: TGTGCCAGCAGTCCCCTAAACAGGGGGGTGGGCACAGATACGCAGTATTTT. Translated, it gives CASSPLNRGVGTDTQYF.

The chain couples TRBV18 to TRBJ2-7, with 8 bases identical to TRBD1. The CDR3 consists of 16 residues. From germline, CDR1 is KGHSH and CDR2 LQKENI. The trim removed 3 bases at V and 5 bases at J, leaving 12 bases unmatched. The CDR3 coding sequence is TGTGCCAGCTCACCGATCCGGATTCAGGGGGCCAACGAGCAGTACTTC. Translated: CASSPIRIQGANEQYF.

The sample holds a few counts of this clone. The chain couples TRBV9 to TRBJ2-7; D gene ambiguous. The CDR3 covers 11 residues. V dropped 4 bases and J dropped 7 bases, with 9 bases sitting between them. CDR1 is SGDLS and CDR2 is YYNGEE in the germline V gene. CDR3 protein: CASSNSREQYF. DNA of the CDR3: TGTGCCAGCAGCAACTCGAGGGAGCAGTACTTC.

The chain has TRBV6-5 and TRBJ1-2; 7 positions agree with TRBD1. Per germline, CDR1 MNHEY and CDR2 SVGAGI. V shed 2 bases, J shed 8 bases, and the junction held 5 bases outside the gene matches. CDR3 length: 13 amino acids. The CDR3 is CASSYQGTVGYTF. CDR3 nucleotides: TGTGCCAGCAGTTACCAAGGGACAGTAGGCTACACCTTC.

This clone came up a few times. The J gene is TRBJ1-1, the V gene TRBV30; D remains unclear. The V and J ends lost 5 bases and 0 bases respectively, with 10 bases between them. The CDR3 spans 13 residues. Germline V gene sequence: CDR1 GTSNPN, CDR2 SVGIG (reference sequence). The CDR3 protein is CAWAQQLNTEAFF. The CDR3 bases are TGTGCCTGGGCCCAACAGCTGAACACTGAAGCTTTCTTT.

The rearrangement links TRBV5-1 to TRBJ1-2; possibly TRBD1 for D (5 bases). The V gene's germline CDR1 is SGHRS and CDR2 YFSETQ. V shed 1 base and J shed 2 bases, with 12 bases lying between them. The length of the CDR3 is 15 residues. The CDR3 protein is CASSLSPDTNYGYTF. In nucleotides, the CDR3 is TGCGCCAGCAGCTTGTCCCCGGACACAAACTATGGCTACACCTTC.

The chain links TRBV12-3 or TRBV12-4 to TRBJ1-6, with 7 bases that match TRBD1. The V segment lost 7 bases and the J segment 8 bases; nucleotides outside the gene matches: 5. The CDR3 runs 13 residues. The CDR3 spells CASTETGYSPLHF. The DNA for the CDR3 is TGTGCCAGCACCGAGACAGGGTATTCACCCCTCCACTTT.

V gene TRBV4-3 combines with J gene TRBJ2-3; D perhaps matches TRBD2 (5 bases). V was pared by 5 bases and J by 2 bases, with 17 bases between. The CDR3 loop spans 16 amino acids. Germline V gene sequence: CDR1 LGHNA, CDR2 YSLEER. CDR3 DNA: TGCGCCAGCAGCTTAAGGGCAAGCGGAATCACAGATACGCAGTATTTT. This translates into CASSLRASGITDTQYF.

The rearrangement joins TRBV7-2 to TRBJ1-6, with D possibly matching TRBD1 (5 bases). Germline-derived CDR1 and CDR2 are SGHTA and FQGNSA. Deletions cut 1 base from V and 3 bases from J, with 10 bases between. The CDR3 totals 16 residues. The CDR3, as DNA: TGTGCCAGCAGCTTAGGGGCAGGGAACTATAATTCACCCCTCCACTTT. Protein sequence: CASSLGAGNYNSPLHF.

This clone occurred once. V gene TRBV7-3 combines with J gene TRBJ2-1, with TRBD1 matching 8 bases. J was trimmed by 10 bases and V by 3 bases; bases with no gene match: 2. CDR1 SGHTA and CDR2 FQGTGA come from the germline V gene. This CDR3 has 12 residues. This chain's CDR3 is CASSFRDREQFF. The CDR3 nucleotides are TGTGCCAGCAGCTTCAGGGACAGGGAGCAGTTCTTC.

This chain links TRBV7-2 with TRBJ1-4, with D possibly being TRBD1 (6 bases). With 6 bases removed from V and 7 bases from J, the gap between germline ends came to 24 bases. This CDR3 spans 17 amino acids. Germline assignment: CDR1 SGHTA and CDR2 FQGNSA. Here the CDR3 reads CASRLGGQGISGEKLFF. The CDR3 region has the DNA TGTGCCAGCAGGCTCGGGGGGCAGGGAATATCGGGTGAAAAACTGTTTTTT.

This clone was seen once. The rearrangement joins TRBV15 to TRBJ2-1, with TRBD2 identical over 7 bases. CDR1 is LNHNV and CDR2 is YYDKDF in the germline V gene (reference sequence). CDR3 length: 16 residues. Losses at the gene ends were 3 bases for V and 9 bases for J; bases not matched to a gene: 14. The CDR3 DNA sequence: TGTGCCACCAGCAGTCTCCCCGGGACTACCCTCGGTGAGCAGTTCTTC. This translates into CATSSLPGTTLGEQFF.

The chain couples TRBV6-5 to TRBJ1-2; 9 bases fit TRBD1. V was pared by 2 bases and J by 5 bases, with 6 bases of the junction left unmatched. The CDR3 extends over 15 amino acids. The germline gives CDR1 MNHEY, CDR2 SVGAGI. The CDR3 DNA reads TGTGCCAGCAGTTACGGGACAGGGCTTGATTATGGCTACACCTTC. Protein sequence: CASSYGTGLDYGYTF.

V usage is TRBV6-5 and J usage is TRBJ1-6; D perhaps matches TRBD1 (6 bases). From germline, CDR1 is MNHEY and CDR2 SVGAGI. This CDR3 region has 16 residues. Trimming cost V 2 bases and J 7 bases, with 15 bases left between them. The CDR3 spells CASSYPGDPGNSPLHF. Here the CDR3 DNA reads TGTGCCAGCAGTTACCCAGGGGACCCGGGGAATTCACCCCTCCACTTT.

The rearrangement joins TRBV27 to TRBJ2-1; TRBD1 aligns across 9 bases. Germline V gives CDR1 MNHEY, CDR2 SMNVEV (reference sequence). V was pared by 6 bases and J by 6 bases, with 3 bases of the junction left unmatched. The CDR3 spans 13 residues. CDR3 bases: TGTGCCAGCAGAGGGACAGGGCCCAATGAGCAGTTCTTC. Its translation: CASRGTGPNEQFF.

CDR3 bases: TGTGCCAGCTCCACGGTTACAGGGTCTGGAAACACCATATATTTT. It specifies CASSTVTGSGNTIYF. V usage is TRBV18 and J usage is TRBJ1-3, with D perhaps matching TRBD1 (6 bases). Germline CDR1 KGHSH, CDR2 LQKENI. The CDR3 has 15 residues. The V end was cut by 6 bases, the J end by 1 base, with 13 bases between.

This clone occurred a few times. The rearrangement links TRBV14 to TRBJ2-1; tentatively, D is TRBD1 (5 bases). CDR3 length equals 15 residues. V lost 4 bases, J lost 4 bases, and 14 bases lay in between. CDR1 SGHDN and CDR2 FVKESK come from the germline V gene. The CDR3 DNA is TGTGCCAGCAGCCTAGGGGCAGTGGGATACAATGAGCAGTTCTTC. This encodes CASSLGAVGYNEQFF. Based on the CDR3 plus reference TRBV14 and TRBJ2-1, the full variable domain is EAGVTQFPSHSVIEKGQTVTLRCDPISGHDNLYWYRRVMGKEIKFLLHFVKESKQDESGMPNNRFLAERTGGTYSTLKVQPAELEDSGVYFCASSLGAVGYNEQFFGPGTRLTVL.

The genes are TRBV7-9 and TRBJ2-2; no definite D call. The CDR3 spans 12 residues. Germline lookup yields CDR1 SEHNR and CDR2 FQNEAQ (reference sequence). With 2 bases removed from V and 6 bases from J, the gap between germline ends came to 4 bases. As DNA, the CDR3 is TGTGCCAGCAGCTTATATGCCGGGGAGCTGTTTTTT. This codes for CASSLYAGELFF.

The chain is built from TRBV19 and TRBJ1-1, with a possible D match to TRBD1 (5 bases). The length of the CDR3 is 15 residues. Germline V lookup: CDR1 LNHDA, CDR2 SQIVND (reference sequence). V was pared by 3 bases and J by 4 bases, with 15 bases between. The DNA for the CDR3 is TGTGCCAGTAGTATCCCGGGATTGGGGGGCACTGAAGCTTTCTTT. This encodes CASSIPGLGGTEAFF.

This chain links TRBV30 with TRBJ2-7; 10 nucleotides agree with TRBD1. The J segment lost 5 bases and the V segment lost 8 bases, leaving 6 bases of the junction unmatched. This CDR3 region has 12 residues. Germline V CDR1 and CDR2: GTSNPN, SVGIG (reference sequence). The CDR3 here is CAGGTGEHEQYF. For the CDR3, the DNA is TGTGCCGGAGGGACAGGGGAACACGAGCAGTACTTC. Using reference TRBV30 and TRBJ2-7 for the parts outside the CDR3, the full variable domain is SQTIHQWPATLVQPVGSPLSLECTVEGTSNPNLYWYRQAAGRGLQLLFYSVGIGQISSEVPQNLSASRPQDRQFILSSKKLLLSDSGFYLCAGGTGEHEQYFGPGTRLTVT.

The V and J genes are TRBV5-1 and TRBJ2-1; 9 nucleotides agree with TRBD2. Germline-derived CDR1 and CDR2 are SGHRS and YFSETQ. The CDR3 covers 16 residues. The V gene end was trimmed by 1 base and the J gene end by 2 bases; junction bases not matched to a gene: 4. Written as DNA, the CDR3 is TGCGCCAGCAGCTTGAGTCCTAGCGGGGCCTACAATGAGCAGTTCTTC. This sequence encodes CASSLSPSGAYNEQFF.

V and J are TRBV2 and TRBJ1-1; D is unclear. Germline CDR1 reads SNHLY; CDR2 reads FYNNEI. The CDR3 consists of 14 residues. Trimming left V 4 bases short and J 1 base short, with 10 bases between. The CDR3 DNA follows: TGTGCCAGCAGTGGTATTCGGGGGAACACTGAAGCTTTCTTT. This gives the protein CASSGIRGNTEAFF.

This chain connects TRBV5-1 to TRBJ2-7, with unresolved D. V was pared by 0 bases and J by 1 base, with 8 bases between. The CDR3 has 14 residues. CDR1 is SGHRS and CDR2 is YFSETQ in the germline V gene. CDR3 protein: CASSLASMSYEQYF. CDR3 DNA: TGCGCCAGCAGCTTGGCCAGTATGTCCTACGAGCAGTACTTC. The whole variable domain, remainder taken from reference TRBV5-1 and TRBJ2-7, is KAGVTQTPRYLIKTRGQQVTLSCSPISGHRSVSWYQQTPGQGLQFLFEYFSETQRNKGNFPGRFSGRQFSNSRSEMNVSTLELGDSALYLCASSLASMSYEQYFGPGTRLTVT.

J is TRBJ2-1 and V is TRBV2; weak D call: TRBD1 (5 bases). Germline V lookup: CDR1 SNHLY, CDR2 FYNNEI. The CDR3 contains 12 residues. With 1 base removed from V and 10 bases from J, the gap between germline ends came to 8 bases. In DNA form, the CDR3 reads TGTGCCAGCAGTGAAGACAGGTGGGAGCAGTTCTTC. Translated: CASSEDRWEQFF.

A note on this clone: This likely comes from a read error, as the CDR3 has no conserved phenylalanine or tryptophan at its end. No DNA is shown, since the ends of the CDR3 on it are uncertain; the CDR3 is the one TCRdb lists. The chain links TRBV20-1 to TRBJ2-7; the D call of TRBD1 is as the table states it, not checked on the DNA. Germline V CDR1 and CDR2: DFQATT, SNEGSKA (reference sequence). The length of the CDR3 is 11 amino acids, counting both ends. The CDR3 here is CSATEGAGRSL.